Below are 24 T cell receptor beta chains sequenced from a single sample in a study of blood T cells in healthy people across ages. A second PCR, run for roughly 7 to 11 cycles, used a sample-barcoded 5' primer plus a J-beta primer mix. TCRdb reprocessed the 5' RACE reads via MiXCR and lists one record per CDR3 protein. The sample consists of about 570,000 distinct CDR3 sequences, 27% of them appearing once. These data are also associated with another study on T cells of mothers and their children.

What was sequenced was blood. The receptors stem from a boy aged 2 to 10 in good health.

This clonotype was seen only a few times. The rearrangement joins TRBV24-1 to TRBJ2-5; no reliable D call. The closer fit of TRBJ2-1 to the DNA end suggests the J call may be wrong. Germline CDR1 and CDR2: KGHDR and SFDVKD. The CDR3 is made up of 8 amino acids. The CDR3 bases are TGTGCCCGAAAAGAGCAGTTCTTC. Amino acids: CARKEQFF.

The chain has TRBV20-1 and TRBJ2-7; maybe TRBD2 (6 bases). The DNA matches TRBJ2-5 better at its end, which makes the J call doubtful. The CDR3 totals 14 residues. Per the germline V gene, CDR1 is DFQATT and CDR2 is SNEGSKA (reference sequence). Here the CDR3 reads CSAREGTGGETQYF. Written as DNA, the CDR3 is TGCAGTGCTAGAGAGGGGACTGGGGGGGAGACCCAGTACTTC.

This clonotype was counted between two and nine times. This chain joins TRBV7-9 and TRBJ2-1, with TRBD2 matching 8 bases. The CDR3 covers 15 residues. V shed 4 bases, J shed 2 bases, and the junction held 4 bases outside the gene matches. Per germline, CDR1 SEHNR and CDR2 FQNEAQ (reference sequence). CDR3 coding DNA: TGTGCCAGCAGCTCCATTAGCGGGGCCTACAATGAGCAGTTCTTC. Amino acids: CASSSISGAYNEQFF. Full variable domain (outside the CDR3, taken from reference TRBV7-9 and TRBJ2-1): DTGVSQNPRHKITKRGQNVTFRCDPISEHNRLYWYRQTLGQGPEFLTYFQNEAQLEKSRLLSDRFSAERPKGSFSTLEIQRTEQGDSAMYLCASSSISGAYNEQFFGPGTRLTVL.

The genes are TRBV29-1 and TRBJ1-4, with a possible D match to TRBD1 (5 bases). The CDR3 runs to 13 residues. Deletions cut 6 bases from V and 0 bases from J, with 8 bases between. In germline, CDR1 is SQVTM, CDR2 ANQGSEA. The CDR3 DNA is TGCAGCGTAGCGACAGCAACTAATGAAAAACTGTTTTTT. Encoded protein: CSVATATNEKLFF.

This clonotype was observed a handful of times. The CDR3 loop is CASSPGQISGANVLTF. For the CDR3, the DNA is TGTGCCAGCAGCCCCGGACAGATCTCTGGGGCCAACGTCCTGACTTTC. The rearrangement joins TRBV7-9 to TRBJ2-6, with D maybe TRBD1 (6 bases). The germline V gene has CDR1 SEHNR and CDR2 FQNEAQ (reference sequence). V was pared by 5 bases and J by 0 bases, with 11 bases between. CDR3 length: 16 residues.

About this clonotype: The junction differs from germline at one of its ends, possibly a read error. The chain uses TRBV12-3 or TRBV12-4 and TRBJ2-3, with a possible D match to TRBD1 (6 bases). CDR3 length: 16 residues. This chain's CDR3 is CASSSGKGARTDTQYF. The DNA for the CDR3 is TGTGCCAGCAGTTCCGGAAAGGGAGCGAGGACAGATACGCAATATTTT.

J is TRBJ2-3 and V is TRBV7-6, with D possibly TRBD2 on 6 matching bases. The CDR3 length is 16 residues. V lost 5 bases, J lost 1 base, and 16 bases lay in between. Germline CDR1 SGHVS, CDR2 FNYEAQ. The CDR3 region has the DNA TGTGCCAGCAGCCGTTTACTAGCTTCTGGCACAGATACGCAGTATTTT. Translated, it gives CASSRLLASGTDTQYF.

The chain couples TRBV11-2 to TRBJ1-1; a weak D match, TRBD1 (5 bases). V shed 2 bases and J shed 9 bases, with 10 bases lying between them. Per germline, CDR1 SGHAT and CDR2 FQNNGV. This CDR3 contains 12 residues. This CDR3 is CASSLSGQKAFF. In DNA form, the CDR3 reads TGTGCCAGCAGCTTATCGGGGCAGAAAGCTTTCTTT.

This clonotype has a handful of counts. The genes are TRBV7-9 and TRBJ2-3; the match to TRBD2 covers 13 bases. CDR3 length equals 19 residues. Germline V gives CDR1 SEHNR, CDR2 FQNEAQ (reference sequence). After removal of 4 bases from V and 3 bases from J, the junction contained 13 bases not matched to a gene. In nucleotides, the CDR3 is TGTGCCAGCAGCTCCCCTCCCACTAGCGGGAGGGAAACGACAGATACGCAGTATTTT. It is translated as CASSSPPTSGRETTDTQYF.

The chain recombines TRBV27 with TRBJ2-1; maybe TRBD1 (5 bases). The V gene's germline CDR1 is MNHEY and CDR2 SMNVEV (reference sequence). V was clipped by 2 bases and J by 6 bases, with 14 bases between them. The length of the CDR3 is 15 residues. CDR3 amino acids: CASSLGQGRGNEQFF. The DNA for the CDR3 is TGTGCCAGCAGTTTAGGGCAGGGTAGGGGCAATGAGCAGTTCTTC.

This clonotype has a handful of counts. V usage is TRBV4-1 and J usage is TRBJ2-4; the D gene could be TRBD1 or TRBD2 (5 bases each). The germline CDR1 and CDR2 sequences are MGHRA and YSYEKL. Between the trimmed V and J ends, which lost 3 bases and 2 bases, there was a span of 14 bases. The CDR3 contains 16 residues. DNA for the CDR3: TGCGCCAGCAGCCACGTGACGAGGGGACCCAAAAACATTCAGTACTTC. Translated: CASSHVTRGPKNIQYF.

As for this clonotype: The junction differs from germline at one of its ends, possibly a read error. V gene TRBV7-2 combines with J gene TRBJ2-5; 8 bases fit TRBD2. CDR1 and CDR2 (germline): SGHTA, FQGNSA. The CDR3 runs to 12 residues. The CDR3 region has the DNA TGTGCCAGCAGCGCTCTAGCGGGTTCACCGCACTTC. It encodes CASSALAGSPHF.

This sequence joins TRBV4-1 and TRBJ2-7; 7 bases match TRBD1. Germline values: CDR1 MGHRA, CDR2 YSYEKL. V lost 5 bases, J lost 0 bases, and 7 bases stayed unmatched. The CDR3 sequence is 15 residues long. CDR3 amino acids: CASSAPGQHSYEQYF. In DNA, the CDR3 is TGCGCCAGCAGCGCACCGGGACAGCACTCCTACGAGCAGTACTTC.

As for this clonotype: One end of the junction varies from germline; a read error may be responsible. This chain joins TRBV24-1 and TRBJ1-5; D ambiguous. Germline V gene sequence: CDR1 KGHDR, CDR2 SFDVKD. This CDR3 has 17 amino acids. CDR3 in amino acids: CATRFLSGVDSSQPQHF. In DNA form, the CDR3 reads TGTGCCACCAGATTCTTGTCCGGAGTTGATAGCAGTCAGCCCCAGCATTTT.

The gene calls are TRBV5-1 and TRBJ2-3; 11 bases agree with TRBD2. With V trimmed by 0 bases and J by 3 bases, 3 bases remained unmatched. Germline assignment: CDR1 SGHRS and CDR2 YFSETQ. The CDR3 length is 16 residues. The CDR3 DNA reads TGCGCCAGCAGCTTGGCTGCTAGCGGGGGGACAGATACGCAGTATTTT. It specifies CASSLAASGGTDTQYF.

This clonotype is a singleton in its sample. V usage is TRBV29-1 and J usage is TRBJ2-4; TRBD1 agrees at 8 bases. There are 14 residues in the CDR3. In germline, CDR1 is SQVTM, CDR2 ANQGSEA. V lost 8 bases and J lost 6; bases outside the gene matches: 12. The CDR3 DNA sequence: TGCAGCTTTTCAGGGGGCGACGGGCCAAACATTCAGTACTTC. Protein: CSFSGGDGPNIQYF.

This clonotype was counted only a few times. The chain joins TRBV4-1 to TRBJ2-7; no clear D. With 0 bases removed from V and 3 bases from J, the gap between germline ends came to 12 bases. The CDR3 totals 15 residues. In germline, CDR1 is MGHRA, CDR2 YSYEKL. The CDR3 spells CASSQDRVPLYEQYF. DNA for the CDR3: TGCGCCAGCAGCCAAGATCGGGTCCCACTCTACGAGCAGTACTTC.

The CDR3 bases are TGCGCCAGCAGCCAATTGGTAGCGGACACAGATACGCAGTATTTT. Translated: CASSQLVADTDTQYF. The chain links TRBV4-3 to TRBJ2-3; maybe TRBD2 (6 bases). Germline lookup yields CDR1 LGHNA and CDR2 YSLEER. The CDR3 sequence is 15 residues long. Trimming left V 2 bases short and J 2 bases short, with 11 bases between.

A few counts support this clonotype. The chain employs TRBV5-1 and TRBJ2-1; 7 nucleotides match TRBD2. Losses at the gene ends were 4 bases for V and 2 bases for J; bases not matched to a gene: 6. Germline lookup yields CDR1 SGHRS and CDR2 YFSETQ. The CDR3 has 15 amino acids. The CDR3 nucleotides read TGCGCCAGCAGCGGGCTAGCGGAGCCCTACAATGAGCAGTTCTTC. It specifies CASSGLAEPYNEQFF.

This clonotype turned up a few times. The CDR3 DNA reads as TGTGCCAGCAGCTTGACAGGGGAGCAGTTCTTC. Translating gives CASSLTGEQFF. This chain links TRBV7-2 with TRBJ2-5, with 7 bases fitting TRBD1. The better agreement between TRBJ2-1 and the DNA end casts doubt on the J call. The CDR3 runs to 11 residues. Germline V lookup: CDR1 SGHTA, CDR2 FQGNSA.

The chain is built from TRBV25-1 and TRBJ2-3; no definite D call. Germline values: CDR1 MGHDK, CDR2 SYGVNS. This CDR3 has 13 amino acids. The V and J ends lost 7 bases and 2 bases respectively, with 10 bases between them. The CDR3 loop is CASIIPNTDTQYF. CDR3 coding DNA: TGTGCCAGCATTATACCTAACACAGATACGCAGTATTTT.

This clonotype has just a few counts. The rearrangement links TRBV9 to TRBJ2-5, with D unclear. Matching the DNA end better, TRBJ2-1 makes the J call doubtful. CDR1 is SGDLS, CDR2 YYNGEE, per germline. The CDR3 length is 12 residues. DNA for the CDR3: TGTGCCAGCAGCGTAGCGGAAAATGAGCAGTTCTTC. It yields the protein CASSVAENEQFF.

About this clonotype itself: This may come from a read error, since a much larger clone is one base off. The chain joins TRBV20-1 to TRBJ2-7, with D possibly TRBD2 on 6 matching bases. The assigned J gene may be wrong: the sequence end matches TRBJ2-5 better. Germline assignment: CDR1 DFQATT and CDR2 SNEGSKA (reference sequence). The CDR3 spans 14 residues. CDR3 nucleotides: TGCAGTGCTAGAAATAGAACTAGCCCCGAGACCCAGTACTTC. Protein: CSARNRTSPETQYF.

This clonotype was seen a handful of times. The rearrangement joins TRBV6-5 to TRBJ1-3; D may be TRBD1 (5 bases). From germline, CDR1 is MNHEY and CDR2 SVGAGI. Deletions cut 6 bases from V and 0 bases from J, with 12 bases between. The CDR3 totals 15 residues. As DNA, the CDR3 is TGTGCCAGCAGCGGAGGCGACAGCTCTGGAAACACCATATATTTT. The encoded protein is CASSGGDSSGNTIYF.